What follows are 30 T cell receptor beta chains derived from one specimen sequenced in a study of T cell repertoires in cytomegalovirus infection (dated by TCRdb to between 2018 and 2020). Sequencing was performed on an Illumina HiSeq 1500. The raw public reads went through TCRdb reprocessing: fastp at Q25, MiXCR clone calling, in-frame beta chains kept. Each record represents a unique CDR3 protein, reported with the most common genes and DNA among its rows. The sample includes more than 200,000 distinct CDR3 sequences, with over 8% observed a single time. The ten largest clones add up to less than 15% of the sample. The source material was PBMCs. The receptors originated from a human donor in good health (CMV status not recorded). Some clones in this sample may be carry-over from other donors' samples.

The CDR3, as DNA: TGTGCCAGTAGCCGAGGGGACAGGGGGATGGATACGCAGTATTTT. Its translation is CASSRGDRGMDTQYF. The chain carries TRBV19 and TRBJ2-3, with TRBD1 identical over 11 bases. Germline V gene sequence: CDR1 LNHDA, CDR2 SQIVND (reference sequence). The CDR3 length is 15 residues. Trimming at V came to 6 bases and at J to 6 bases, leaving 8 bases not matched to a gene.

The rearrangement links TRBV24-1 to TRBJ2-1, with D unresolved. The germline V gene encodes CDR1 KGHDR and CDR2 SFDVKD. The CDR3 is 15 amino acids. V was clipped by 3 bases and J by 5 bases, with 13 bases between them. This chain's CDR3 is CATSDPVLANNEQFF. Here the CDR3 DNA reads TGTGCCACCAGTGATCCGGTCCTGGCAAACAATGAGCAGTTCTTC.

V and J are TRBV20-1 and TRBJ2-1; no clear D. The CDR3 consists of 12 residues. The germline gives CDR1 DFQATT, CDR2 SNEGSKA (reference sequence). Trimming removed 1 base at V and 6 bases at J, with 7 bases between. The CDR3 here is CSARAPGNEQFF. The CDR3 coding sequence is TGCAGTGCTAGAGCCCCCGGCAATGAGCAGTTCTTC.

J is TRBJ2-3 and V is TRBV11-2, with TRBD2 identical over 7 bases. The CDR3 is made up of 15 amino acids. Germline assignment: CDR1 SGHAT and CDR2 FQNNGV. V lost 1 base to trimming and J lost 8 bases; unmatched junction nucleotides: 9. DNA of the CDR3: TGTGCCAGCAGCTTAGTTTTGGAGTCTAGCGGTACGCAGTATTTT. Its protein is CASSLVLESSGTQYF.

This clonotype was picked up a small number of times. A read error is possible here, since a much larger clone lies one base away. The V and J genes are TRBV6-2 or TRBV6-3 and TRBJ1-2; 7 bases map to TRBD1. CDR3 length equals 13 residues. The ends lost 5 bases at V and 4 bases at J; junction bases unmatched: 4. Germline loops: CDR1 MNHEY, CDR2 SVGEGT. CDR3 loop: CASSRTGAYGYTF. CDR3 coding DNA: TGTGCCAGCAGTCGGACAGGCGCCTATGGCTACACCTTC.

The table lists this clonotype with a few counts. This rearrangement joins TRBV7-2 to TRBJ1-6; D uncertain. CDR1 and CDR2 (germline): SGHTA, FQGNSA. V was trimmed by 6 bases and J by 9 bases, leaving 12 bases between them. CDR3 length equals 13 residues. The CDR3 loop reads CASRGGRASPLHF. The CDR3 coding sequence is TGTGCCAGCAGAGGAGGGAGGGCTTCACCCCTCCACTTT.

The chain recombines TRBV6-2 or TRBV6-3 with TRBJ2-7; no definite D call. V lost 0 bases to trimming and J lost 6 bases, with 12 bases between them. The CDR3 is made up of 14 amino acids. The germline V gene has CDR1 MNHEY and CDR2 SVGEGT. CDR3 DNA: TGTGCCAGCAGTTACTCTCGAGGTATCAGCGAGCAGTACTTC. Translating it yields CASSYSRGISEQYF.

In this sample, this clonotype turned up many times. The chain recombines TRBV7-2 with TRBJ1-2; 7 bases are shared with TRBD1. This CDR3 comprises 15 residues. J gave up 0 bases and V 5 bases, and 6 bases lay outside the gene matches. Germline lookup yields CDR1 SGHTA and CDR2 FQGNSA. CDR3 residues: CASSRRDRPNYGYTF. The CDR3 DNA is TGTGCCAGCAGCAGAAGGGACAGACCTAACTATGGCTACACCTTC.

This clonotype was seen a handful of times. This chain links TRBV5-1 with TRBJ1-1; D gene unclear. From germline, CDR1 is SGHRS and CDR2 YFSETQ. The V and J ends lost 4 bases and 2 bases respectively, with 12 bases between them. This CDR3 comprises 14 residues. Written as DNA, the CDR3 is TGCGCCAGCAGCCCCGGCCAGCATAACACTGAAGCTTTCTTT. Translation gives CASSPGQHNTEAFF.

This clonotype was seen ten or more times. The chain links TRBV20-1 to TRBJ1-1, with 9 bases matching TRBD1. Trimming cost V 6 bases and J 7 bases; bases outside gene matches: 9. The CDR3 runs 13 residues. In germline, CDR1 is DFQATT, CDR2 SNEGSKA (reference sequence). CDR3 DNA: TGCAGTGCCCTCGAGACAGGGGGGTTTGAAGCTTTCTTT. Its translation: CSALETGGFEAFF.

This clonotype was counted only a few times. The rearrangement joins TRBV4-3 to TRBJ1-2, with TRBD1 matching over 9 bases. In germline, CDR1 is LGHNA, CDR2 YSLEER. The trim removed 4 bases at V and 2 bases at J, leaving 8 bases unmatched. The CDR3 sequence is 16 residues long. The DNA of the CDR3 is TGCGCCAGCAGCCCCCGGGACAGGGAACTAAACTATGGCTACACCTTC. It encodes CASSPRDRELNYGYTF.

This clonotype was seen at least ten times. CDR3 residues: CASSKIQGVASGNTIYF. Here the CDR3 DNA reads TGTGCCAGCAGTAAGATACAGGGGGTCGCCTCTGGAAACACCATATATTTT. The gene calls are TRBV28 and TRBJ1-3; 8 nucleotides align to TRBD1. Germline V gives CDR1 MDHEN, CDR2 SYDVKM. Losses at the gene ends were 5 bases for V and 0 bases for J; bases not matched to a gene: 9. This CDR3 contains 17 residues.

The V call is TRBV29-1, the J call TRBJ2-7; no reliable D call. CDR1 is SQVTM and CDR2 is ANQGSEA in the germline V gene. V was clipped by 4 bases and J by 3 bases, with 10 bases between them. The CDR3 length is 12 residues. The CDR3 region is CSVGVQNYEQYF. The CDR3 DNA sequence: TGCAGCGTTGGTGTCCAGAACTACGAGCAGTACTTC.

This clonotype has more than one count but fewer than ten. The chain links TRBV20-1 to TRBJ2-5; 10 nucleotides align to TRBD2. Germline V lookup: CDR1 DFQATT, CDR2 SNEGSKA (reference sequence). V was pared by 0 bases and J by 1 base, with 11 bases of the junction left unmatched. The CDR3 contains 18 residues. CDR3 in DNA: TGCAGTGCTAGAGATGGGGGAATTAGCGGGAGGACCCAAGAGACCCAGTACTTC. Translating it yields CSARDGGISGRTQETQYF.

This clonotype was observed many times. The CDR3 here is CASSPRNTEAFF. Written as DNA, the CDR3 is TGTGCCAGCAGCCCTCGGAACACTGAAGCTTTCTTT. V and J are TRBV7-2 and TRBJ1-1; D gene unclear. V lost 5 bases and J lost 1, with 5 bases in between. This CDR3 contains 12 residues. Germline CDR1 reads SGHTA; CDR2 reads FQGNSA.

This clonotype has just a few counts. The rearrangement links TRBV20-1 to TRBJ2-7, with 7 bases matching TRBD1. V lost 6 bases, J lost 2 bases, and 1 base stayed unmatched. Germline values: CDR1 DFQATT, CDR2 SNEGSKA (reference sequence). This CDR3 is built from 11 residues. In DNA form, the CDR3 reads TGCAGTGCCGACAGGGCCTACGAGCAGTACTTC. Translating gives CSADRAYEQYF.

Ten or more counts support this clonotype. CDR3: CASSLGWREGYTF. In nucleotides, the CDR3 is TGTGCCAGCAGCTTGGGGTGGAGGGAGGGCTACACCTTC. The chain links TRBV7-2 to TRBJ1-2; D remains ambiguous. Germline V gives CDR1 SGHTA, CDR2 FQGNSA. V was pared by 3 bases and J by 8 bases, with 13 bases between. The length of the CDR3 is 13 residues.

In this sample, this clonotype turned up many times. The rearrangement joins TRBV7-8 to TRBJ1-2; 8 positions match TRBD1. With 3 bases clipped from V and 7 bases from J, the junction kept 4 bases outside the gene matches. The CDR3 length is 13 residues. In germline, CDR1 is SGHVS, CDR2 FQNEAQ. The CDR3 nucleotides are TGTGCCAGCAGCTTGACAGGGGACTCTGGCTACACCTTC. This sequence encodes CASSLTGDSGYTF.

The sample holds a few counts of this clonotype. This is likely a read error, given that the CDR3 carries no conserved phenylalanine or tryptophan at its end. It is unclear where the CDR3 begins or ends on the DNA, so no DNA is shown, and the CDR3 is as TCRdb lists it. The J gene is TRBJ2-7, the V gene TRBV4-1; the D call in the table, TRBD2, was not verified against the DNA. The CDR3 is 11 residues long, ends included. Germline-derived CDR1 and CDR2 are MGHRA and YSYEKL. Here the CDR3 reads CASSHNQREFS.

This clonotype came up many times. This sequence joins TRBV7-2 and TRBJ2-3; TRBD1 might be the D (6 bases). V shed 3 bases and J shed 4 bases, with 14 bases lying between them. This CDR3 contains 15 residues. Germline CDR1 reads SGHTA; CDR2 reads FQGNSA. The CDR3 bases are TGTGCCAGCAGCTTGGGGACAATTGGGGCAGATACGCAGTATTTT. This sequence encodes CASSLGTIGADTQYF.

Ten or more counts support this clonotype. The V gene is TRBV11-3, the J gene TRBJ2-7; the match to TRBD1 covers 7 bases. V lost 7 bases, J lost 2 bases, and 8 bases stayed unmatched. Per germline, CDR1 SGHNT and CDR2 YENEEA. The CDR3 has 14 residues. Written as DNA, the CDR3 is TGTGCCAGCACCTATGGCACAGGGGCCTACGAGCAGTACTTC. Protein: CASTYGTGAYEQYF.

This clonotype turned up a few times. The chain joins TRBV20-1 to TRBJ2-3; 10 bases line up with TRBD2. The CDR3 is 16 amino acids. The junction had 9 bases not matched to a gene; V was cut back by 2 bases and J by 4 bases. CDR1 and CDR2 from the germline V gene are DFQATT and SNEGSKA (reference sequence). The CDR3 DNA follows: TGCAGTGCTAGACCCCCTAGCGGGAGAGAGGCAGATACGCAGTATTTT. Protein product: CSARPPSGREADTQYF.

This chain links TRBV30 with TRBJ2-4; TRBD1 matches at 9 bases. Germline trimming cut 5 bases from V and 2 bases from J; bases unmatched to any gene: 1. The CDR3 runs to 13 residues. The germline CDR1 and CDR2 sequences are GTSNPN and SVGIG (reference sequence). CDR3 residues: CAWGQGPKNIQYF. The CDR3 DNA reads TGTGCCTGGGGACAGGGGCCCAAAAACATTCAGTACTTC.

There are many counts of this clonotype. The genes are TRBV7-4 and TRBJ1-1; D remains ambiguous. Germline assignment: CDR1 SGHVT and CDR2 SQSDAQ. V gave up 4 bases and J gave up 6 bases, with 12 bases separating them. There are 13 residues in the CDR3. CDR3: CASSSDMVSEAFF. The CDR3 DNA reads as TGTGCCAGCAGCTCTGACATGGTATCTGAAGCTTTCTTT.

This clonotype was seen a few times. The chain uses TRBV27 and TRBJ1-4; weak D call: TRBD1 (5 bases). Per germline, CDR1 MNHEY and CDR2 SMNVEV (reference sequence). The CDR3 is 16 residues long. V dropped 3 bases and J dropped 5 bases, with 16 bases sitting between them. In nucleotides, the CDR3 is TGTGCCAGCAGTTTCCTATCGACAGTTAGAAATGAAAAACTGTTTTTT. Translating it yields CASSFLSTVRNEKLFF.

This clonotype was counted a few times. The chain joins TRBV5-5 to TRBJ2-3, with 7 positions matching TRBD2. The germline V gene has CDR1 SGHKS and CDR2 YYEKEE (reference sequence). The CDR3 consists of 14 residues. V dropped 3 bases and J dropped 4; count of bases not matched to a gene: 5. The DNA for the CDR3 is TGTGCCAGCAGCTCGCGGGAGTTGTCAGATACGCAGTATTTT. This sequence encodes CASSSRELSDTQYF.

This clonotype was recorded many times. The chain has TRBV7-8 and TRBJ2-2, with TRBD1 as a possible D gene (5 bases). This CDR3 contains 16 residues. The ends were cut back, 4 bases at V and 5 bases at J, with 17 bases in the middle. Germline V gene sequence: CDR1 SGHVS, CDR2 FQNEAQ. CDR3 loop: CASSYLSRGSTGELFF. CDR3 sequence (DNA): TGTGCCAGCAGCTACCTTTCTAGGGGTAGTACCGGGGAGCTGTTTTTT.

This clonotype was detected many times. J is TRBJ2-2 and V is TRBV7-2; TRBD2 matches at 10 bases. The CDR3 is 16 residues long. Germline assignment: CDR1 SGHTA and CDR2 FQGNSA. V dropped 4 bases and J dropped 1; count of bases not matched to a gene: 3. The DNA of the CDR3 is TGTGCCAGCAGCTCCCGACTAGCGGGGAACACCGGGGAGCTGTTTTTT. Its protein is CASSSRLAGNTGELFF.

This clonotype has a handful of counts. The chain is built from TRBV19 and TRBJ1-1; the match to TRBD1 covers 10 bases. V was clipped by 7 bases and J by 3 bases; unmatched bases: 5. The germline V gene encodes CDR1 LNHDA and CDR2 SQIVND (reference sequence). This CDR3 spans 14 amino acids. The CDR3 spells CASIMTGGYTEAFF. DNA of the CDR3: TGTGCCAGTATTATGACAGGGGGCTACACTGAAGCTTTCTTT.

This clonotype was detected many times. This rearrangement joins TRBV20-1 to TRBJ2-5; the D gene is possibly TRBD2 (5 bases). The CDR3 totals 13 residues. Per germline, CDR1 DFQATT and CDR2 SNEGSKA (reference sequence). The germline V and J ends were trimmed by 2 bases and 1 base, with 8 bases remaining between them. As DNA, the CDR3 is TGCAGTGCTAGACCGGGGAGCCAAGAGACCCAGTACTTC. Protein sequence: CSARPGSQETQYF.